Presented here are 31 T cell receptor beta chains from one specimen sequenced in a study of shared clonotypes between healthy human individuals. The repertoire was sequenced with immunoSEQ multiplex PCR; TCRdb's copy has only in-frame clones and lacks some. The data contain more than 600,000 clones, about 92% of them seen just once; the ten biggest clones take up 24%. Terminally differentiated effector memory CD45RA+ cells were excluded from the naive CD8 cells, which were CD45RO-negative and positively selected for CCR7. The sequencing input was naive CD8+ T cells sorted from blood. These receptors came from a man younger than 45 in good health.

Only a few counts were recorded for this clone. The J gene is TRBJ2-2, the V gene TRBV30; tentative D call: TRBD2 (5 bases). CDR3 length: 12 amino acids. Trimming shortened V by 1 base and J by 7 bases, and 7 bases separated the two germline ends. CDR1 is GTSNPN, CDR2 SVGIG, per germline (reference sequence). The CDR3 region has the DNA TGTGCCTGGAGTGAGGGAGTCGGGGAGCTGTTTTTT. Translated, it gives CAWSEGVGELFF.

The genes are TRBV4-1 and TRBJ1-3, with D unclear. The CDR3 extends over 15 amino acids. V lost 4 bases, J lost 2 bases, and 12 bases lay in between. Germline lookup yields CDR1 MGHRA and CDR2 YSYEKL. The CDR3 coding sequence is TGCGCCAGCAGCCCCCAGGAGGACCCTGGAAACACCATATATTTT. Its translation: CASSPQEDPGNTIYF.

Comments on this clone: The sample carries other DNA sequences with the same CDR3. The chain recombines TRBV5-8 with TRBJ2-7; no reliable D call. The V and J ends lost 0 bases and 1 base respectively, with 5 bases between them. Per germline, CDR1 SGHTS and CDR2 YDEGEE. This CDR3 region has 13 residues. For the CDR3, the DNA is TGTGCCAGCAGCTTGGTAGGGTCCTACGAGCAGTACTTC. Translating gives CASSLVGSYEQYF. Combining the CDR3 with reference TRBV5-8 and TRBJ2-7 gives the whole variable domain EAGVTQSPTHLIKTRGQQATLRCSPISGHTSVYWYQQALGLGLQFLLWYDEGEERNRGNFPPRFSGRQFPNYSSELNVNALELEDSALYLCASSLVGSYEQYFGPGTRLTVT.

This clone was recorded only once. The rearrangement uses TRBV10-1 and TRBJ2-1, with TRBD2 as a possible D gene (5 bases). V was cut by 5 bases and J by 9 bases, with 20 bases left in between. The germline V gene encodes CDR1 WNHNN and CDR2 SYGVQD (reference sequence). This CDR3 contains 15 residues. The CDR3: CASSQDKGAAVEQFF. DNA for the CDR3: TGCGCCAGCAGTCAAGACAAGGGAGCAGCAGTTGAGCAGTTCTTC.

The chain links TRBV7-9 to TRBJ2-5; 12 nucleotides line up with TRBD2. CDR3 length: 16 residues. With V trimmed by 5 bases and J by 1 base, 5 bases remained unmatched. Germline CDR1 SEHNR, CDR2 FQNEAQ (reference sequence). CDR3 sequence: CASSDWGLAGQETQYF. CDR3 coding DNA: TGTGCCAGCAGCGACTGGGGACTAGCGGGCCAAGAGACCCAGTACTTC. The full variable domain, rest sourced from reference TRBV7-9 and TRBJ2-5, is DTGVSQNPRHKITKRGQNVTFRCDPISEHNRLYWYRQTLGQGPEFLTYFQNEAQLEKSRLLSDRFSAERPKGSFSTLEIQRTEQGDSAMYLCASSDWGLAGQETQYFGPGTRLLVL.

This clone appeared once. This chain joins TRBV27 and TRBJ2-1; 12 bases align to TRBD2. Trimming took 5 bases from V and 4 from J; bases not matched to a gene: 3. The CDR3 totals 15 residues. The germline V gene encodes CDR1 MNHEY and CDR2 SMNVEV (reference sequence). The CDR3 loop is CASSRTSGIYNEQFF. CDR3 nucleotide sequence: TGTGCCAGCAGTCGGACTAGCGGGATATACAATGAGCAGTTCTTC.

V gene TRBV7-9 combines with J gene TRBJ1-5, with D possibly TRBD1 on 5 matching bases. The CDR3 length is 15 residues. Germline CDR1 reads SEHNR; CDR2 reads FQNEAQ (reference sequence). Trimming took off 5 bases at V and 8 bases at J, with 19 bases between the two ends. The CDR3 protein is CASSAHEGRTEPQHF. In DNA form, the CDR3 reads TGTGCCAGCAGCGCCCATGAGGGGCGGACGGAGCCCCAGCATTTT.

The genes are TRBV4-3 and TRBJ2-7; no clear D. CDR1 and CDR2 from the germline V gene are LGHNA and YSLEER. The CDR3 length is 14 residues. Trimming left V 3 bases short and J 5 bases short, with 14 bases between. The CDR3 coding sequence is TGCGCCAGCAGCCAGACACGTTATGTCGACGAGCAGTACTTC. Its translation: CASSQTRYVDEQYF.

CDR3 protein: CASSPRDGQVDNEQFF. Here the CDR3 DNA reads TGTGCCAGCAGCCCTCGGGACGGACAAGTCGACAATGAGCAGTTCTTC. The chain has TRBV11-3 and TRBJ2-1; D may match TRBD1 or TRBD2 (5 bases each). This CDR3 is 16 amino acids long. The V gene's germline CDR1 is SGHNT and CDR2 YENEEA. V lost 5 bases to trimming and J lost 5 bases, with 19 bases between them.

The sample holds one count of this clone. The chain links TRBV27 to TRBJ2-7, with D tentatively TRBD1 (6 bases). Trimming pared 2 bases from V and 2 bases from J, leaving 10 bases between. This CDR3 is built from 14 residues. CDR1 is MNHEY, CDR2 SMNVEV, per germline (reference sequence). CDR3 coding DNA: TGTGCCAGCAGTTTAAGGTCAGGGGCCTACGAGCAGTACTTC. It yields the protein CASSLRSGAYEQYF.

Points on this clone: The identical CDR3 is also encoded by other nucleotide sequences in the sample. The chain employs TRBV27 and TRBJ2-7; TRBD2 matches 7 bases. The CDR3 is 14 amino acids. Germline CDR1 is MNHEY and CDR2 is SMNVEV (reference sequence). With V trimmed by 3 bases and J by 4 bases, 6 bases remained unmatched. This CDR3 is CASSLGGSSYEQYF. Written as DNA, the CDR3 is TGTGCCAGCAGTTTGGGCGGGAGTAGTTACGAGCAGTACTTC.

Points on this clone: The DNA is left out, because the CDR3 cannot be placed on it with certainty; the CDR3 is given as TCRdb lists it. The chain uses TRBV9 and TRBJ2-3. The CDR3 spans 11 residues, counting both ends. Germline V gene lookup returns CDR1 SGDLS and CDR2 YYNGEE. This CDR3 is CASSILVTQYF.

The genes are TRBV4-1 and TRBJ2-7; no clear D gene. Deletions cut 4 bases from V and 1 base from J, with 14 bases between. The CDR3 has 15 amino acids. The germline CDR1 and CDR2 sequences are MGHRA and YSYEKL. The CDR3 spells CASSLQAGWSYEQYF. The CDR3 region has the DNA TGCGCCAGCAGCCTTCAAGCTGGATGGTCCTACGAGCAGTACTTC.

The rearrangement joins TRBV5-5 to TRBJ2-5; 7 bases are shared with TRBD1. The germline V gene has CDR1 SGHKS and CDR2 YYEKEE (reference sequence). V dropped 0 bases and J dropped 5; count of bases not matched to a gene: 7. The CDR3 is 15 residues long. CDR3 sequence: CASSLVLQGMETQYF. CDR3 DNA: TGTGCCAGCAGCTTGGTCCTACAGGGGATGGAGACCCAGTACTTC.

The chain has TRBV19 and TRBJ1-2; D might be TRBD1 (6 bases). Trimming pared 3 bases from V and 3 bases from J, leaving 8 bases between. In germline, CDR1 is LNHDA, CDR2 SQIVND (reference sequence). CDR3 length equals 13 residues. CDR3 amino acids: CASSIGQYYGYTF. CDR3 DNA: TGTGCCAGTAGTATTGGACAGTACTATGGCTACACCTTC.

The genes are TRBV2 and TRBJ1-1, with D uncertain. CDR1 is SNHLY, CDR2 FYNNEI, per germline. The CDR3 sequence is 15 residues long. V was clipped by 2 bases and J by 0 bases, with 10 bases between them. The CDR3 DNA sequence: TGTGCCAGCAGTGAACGGGCAGCATTGAACACTGAAGCTTTCTTT. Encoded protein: CASSERAALNTEAFF.

The CDR3 DNA sequence: TGCACCAGCAGCCATTTCCAGTTTCAGCTCGCGAAAACTAATGAAAAACTGTTTTTT. Translating it yields CTSSHFQFQLAKTNEKLFF. The chain links TRBV1 to TRBJ1-4. TRBV1 is recorded as a pseudogene. The CDR3 is 19 amino acids.

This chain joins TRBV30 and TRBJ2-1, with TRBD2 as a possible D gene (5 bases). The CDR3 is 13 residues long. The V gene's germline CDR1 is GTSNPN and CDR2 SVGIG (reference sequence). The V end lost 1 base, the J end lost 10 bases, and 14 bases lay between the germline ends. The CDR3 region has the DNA TGTGCCTGGAGTGCAAGCGGAGTGGAGGAGCAGTTCTTC. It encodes CAWSASGVEEQFF.

CDR3 sequence reads: CASSEGQAPGNEQFF. The CDR3 DNA is TGTGCCAGCAGCGAGGGACAGGCCCCGGGGAATGAGCAGTTCTTC. The rearrangement links TRBV9 to TRBJ2-1, with 8 bases fitting TRBD1. Unmatched junction bases numbered 9, after V lost 3 bases and J lost 7 bases. Germline lookup yields CDR1 SGDLS and CDR2 YYNGEE. The CDR3 sequence is 15 residues long.

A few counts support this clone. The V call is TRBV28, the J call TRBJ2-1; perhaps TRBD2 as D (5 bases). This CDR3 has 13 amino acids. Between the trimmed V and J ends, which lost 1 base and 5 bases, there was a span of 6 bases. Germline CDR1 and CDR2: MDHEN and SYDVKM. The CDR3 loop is CASSLFSDNEQFF. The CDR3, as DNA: TGTGCCAGCAGTTTATTTAGCGACAATGAGCAGTTCTTC.

The CDR3 region is CASSFLENSGANVLTF. For the CDR3, the DNA is TGTGCCAGCAGCTTCTTAGAAAACTCTGGGGCCAACGTCCTGACTTTC. The V gene is TRBV5-4, the J gene TRBJ2-6; D is uncertain. V was clipped by 2 bases and J by 0 bases, with 9 bases between them. The CDR3 has 16 residues. The V gene's germline CDR1 is SGHNT and CDR2 YYREEE (reference sequence).

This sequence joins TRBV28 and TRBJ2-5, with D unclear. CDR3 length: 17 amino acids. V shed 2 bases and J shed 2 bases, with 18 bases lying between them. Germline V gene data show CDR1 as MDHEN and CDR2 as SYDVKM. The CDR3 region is CASSLPPSGPGQETQYF. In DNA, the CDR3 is TGTGCCAGCAGTTTACCCCCTTCTGGCCCCGGGCAAGAGACCCAGTACTTC. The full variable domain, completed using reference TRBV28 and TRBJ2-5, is DVKVTQSSRYLVKRTGEKVFLECVQDMDHENMFWYRQDPGLGLRLIYFSYDVKMKEKGDIPEGYSVSREKKERFSLILESASTNQTSMYLCASSLPPSGPGQETQYFGPGTRLLVL.

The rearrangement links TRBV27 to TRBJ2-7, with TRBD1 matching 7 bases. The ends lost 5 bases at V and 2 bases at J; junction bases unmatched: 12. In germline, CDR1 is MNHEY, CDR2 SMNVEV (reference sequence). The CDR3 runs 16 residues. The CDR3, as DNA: TGTGCCAGCAGTCCCACCCCGGGCCAGGGGGCCTACGAGCAGTACTTC. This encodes CASSPTPGQGAYEQYF.

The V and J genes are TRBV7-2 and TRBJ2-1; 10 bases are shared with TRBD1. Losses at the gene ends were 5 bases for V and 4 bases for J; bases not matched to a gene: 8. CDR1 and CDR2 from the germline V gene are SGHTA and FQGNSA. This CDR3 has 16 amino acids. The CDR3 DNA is TGTGCCAGCAGCGTTACCGGGACAGGGGTATACAATGAGCAGTTCTTC. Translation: CASSVTGTGVYNEQFF.

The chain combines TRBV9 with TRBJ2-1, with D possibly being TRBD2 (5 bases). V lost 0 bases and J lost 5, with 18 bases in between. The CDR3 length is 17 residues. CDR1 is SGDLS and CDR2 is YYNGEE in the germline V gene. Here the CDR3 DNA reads TGTGCCAGCAGCGTAGACCGGGTCGGAGGAACTGACAATGAGCAGTTCTTC. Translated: CASSVDRVGGTDNEQFF.

DNA of the CDR3: TGCGCCAGCAGCTTGTTGACAGCAACTAATGAAAAACTGTTTTTT. Translated: CASSLLTATNEKLFF. The chain has TRBV5-1 and TRBJ1-4; D is possibly TRBD1 (5 bases). From germline, CDR1 is SGHRS and CDR2 YFSETQ. CDR3 size: 15 residues. V shed 1 base and J shed 0 bases, with 7 bases lying between them.

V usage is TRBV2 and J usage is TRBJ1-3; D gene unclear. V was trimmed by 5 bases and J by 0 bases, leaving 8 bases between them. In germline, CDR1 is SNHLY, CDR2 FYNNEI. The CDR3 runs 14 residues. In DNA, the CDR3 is TGTGCCAGCAGTAGGGCGTTCTCTGGAAACACCATATATTTT. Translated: CASSRAFSGNTIYF.

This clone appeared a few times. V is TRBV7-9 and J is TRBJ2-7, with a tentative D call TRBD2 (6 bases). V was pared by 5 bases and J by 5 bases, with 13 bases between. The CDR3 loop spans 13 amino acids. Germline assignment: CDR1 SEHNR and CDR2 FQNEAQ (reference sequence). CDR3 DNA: TGTGCCAGCAGCGCAGGGAGGAACCACGAGCAGTACTTC. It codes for CASSAGRNHEQYF.

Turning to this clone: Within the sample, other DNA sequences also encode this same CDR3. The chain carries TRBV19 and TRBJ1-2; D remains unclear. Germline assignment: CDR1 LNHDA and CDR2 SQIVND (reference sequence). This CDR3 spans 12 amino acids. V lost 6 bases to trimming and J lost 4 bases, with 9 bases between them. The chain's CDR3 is CASRVPGYGYTF. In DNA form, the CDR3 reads TGTGCCAGTAGAGTGCCGGGCTATGGCTACACCTTC.

This CDR3 is CASSYTTTSSYNEQFF. The CDR3 region has the DNA TGTGCCAGCAGTTACACCACTACGAGCTCCTACAATGAGCAGTTCTTC. The chain couples TRBV27 to TRBJ2-1; no clear D. Germline V gene lookup returns CDR1 MNHEY and CDR2 SMNVEV (reference sequence). The CDR3 extends over 16 amino acids. Trimming took off 4 bases at V and 0 bases at J, with 13 bases between the two ends.

CDR3 amino acids: CASSPELGRYTDTQYF. The CDR3 DNA sequence: TGTGCCAGCAGCCCCGAACTAGGCCGATACACAGATACGCAGTATTTT. The rearrangement joins TRBV7-3 to TRBJ2-3; maybe TRBD2 (5 bases). V lost 5 bases, J lost 2 bases, and 17 bases lay in between. Germline V lookup: CDR1 SGHTA, CDR2 FQGTGA. The CDR3 length is 16 residues.